This TCR beta chain emerged from a study of blood T cell repertoires in COVID-19. For the study at large: Acute and convalescent COVID-19 specimens originated in the United States, Italy and Spain. T cells, B-cell-depleted T cells, or PBMCs provided the cDNA or gDNA that served as material.

Study processing details: Amplification with reference gene primers provided the estimates of nucleated cell counts. Produced via immunoSEQ multiplex PCR; TCRdb's table is partial and in-frame only. D and trimming were read from the DNA, whereas the V and J calls and clone size are those reported in that table. This table has some 100,000 clones, 88% appearing once. There are 13 residues in the CDR3. V lost 3 bases to trimming and J lost 4 bases, with 10 bases between them. The V gene's germline CDR1 is DFQATT and CDR2 SNEGSKA (reference sequence). The sample taken for sequencing was peripheral blood. The chain uses TRBV20-1 and TRBJ1-5; possible D gene TRBD1, 5 bases. The TCR comes from a human donor in a cohort sampled during active COVID-19. The CDR3 DNA sequence: TGCAGTGCTAGTGATGGGGGGAATCAGCCCCAGCATTTT. As protein: CSASDGGNQPQHF.